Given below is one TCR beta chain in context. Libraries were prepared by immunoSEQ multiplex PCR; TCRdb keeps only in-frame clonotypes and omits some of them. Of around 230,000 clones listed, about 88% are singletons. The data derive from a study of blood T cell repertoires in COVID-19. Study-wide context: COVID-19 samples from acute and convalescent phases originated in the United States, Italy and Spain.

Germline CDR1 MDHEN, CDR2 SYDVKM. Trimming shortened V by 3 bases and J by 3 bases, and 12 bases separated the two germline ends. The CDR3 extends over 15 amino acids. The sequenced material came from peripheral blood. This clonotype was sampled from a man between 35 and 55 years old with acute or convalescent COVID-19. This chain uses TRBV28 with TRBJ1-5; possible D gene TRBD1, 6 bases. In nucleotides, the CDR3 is TGTGCCAGCAGTTTTGCGGGGGCTTACAATCAGCCCCAGCATTTT. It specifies CASSFAGAYNQPQHF.